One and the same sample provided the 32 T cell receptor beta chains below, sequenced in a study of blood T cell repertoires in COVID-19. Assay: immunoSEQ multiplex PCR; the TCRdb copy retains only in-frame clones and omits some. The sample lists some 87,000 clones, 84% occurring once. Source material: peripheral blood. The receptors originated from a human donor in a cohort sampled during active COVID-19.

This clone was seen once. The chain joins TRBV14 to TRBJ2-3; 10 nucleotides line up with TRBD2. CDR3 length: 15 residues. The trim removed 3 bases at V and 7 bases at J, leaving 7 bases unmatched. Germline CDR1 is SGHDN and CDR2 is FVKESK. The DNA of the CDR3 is TGTGCCAGCAGCCATCCTAGCGGGAGTAGGAATACGCAGTATTTT. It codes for CASSHPSGSRNTQYF.

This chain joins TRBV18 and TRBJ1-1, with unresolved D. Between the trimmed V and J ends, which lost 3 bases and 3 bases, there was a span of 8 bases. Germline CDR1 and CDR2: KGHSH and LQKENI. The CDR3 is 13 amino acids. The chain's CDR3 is CASSPQSDTEAFF. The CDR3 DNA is TGTGCCAGCTCACCGCAGAGCGACACTGAAGCTTTCTTT.

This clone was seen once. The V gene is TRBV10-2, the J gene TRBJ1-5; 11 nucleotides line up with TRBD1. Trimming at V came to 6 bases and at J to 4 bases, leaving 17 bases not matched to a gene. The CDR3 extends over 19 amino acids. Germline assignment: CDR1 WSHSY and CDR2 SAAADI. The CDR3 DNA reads TGCGCCAGCAGCGGAGGGACAGGGGGTCTTCTTGTGGGTAATCAGCCCCAGCATTTT. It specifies CASSGGTGGLLVGNQPQHF.

CDR3: CSVEGTGGTEAFF. CDR3 bases: TGCAGCGTTGAAGGGACAGGGGGCACTGAAGCTTTCTTT. The V and J genes are TRBV29-1 and TRBJ1-1, with 10 bases aligning to TRBD1. CDR3 length: 13 amino acids. In germline, CDR1 is SQVTM, CDR2 ANQGSEA. V was pared by 1 base and J by 4 bases, with 0 bases of the junction left unmatched.

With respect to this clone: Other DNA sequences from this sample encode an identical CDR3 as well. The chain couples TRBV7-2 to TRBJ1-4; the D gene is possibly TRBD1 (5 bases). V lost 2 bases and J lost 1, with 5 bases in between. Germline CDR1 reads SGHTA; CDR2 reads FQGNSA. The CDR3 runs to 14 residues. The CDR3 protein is CASSLQGTNEKLFF. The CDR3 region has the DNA TGTGCCAGCAGCTTACAGGGAACTAATGAAAAACTGTTTTTT.

CDR3 DNA sequence: TGTGCCAGCGGACAGGGGGGAGGTTCACCCCTCCACTTT. Its translation: CASGQGGGSPLHF. The chain uses TRBV12-3 or TRBV12-4 and TRBJ1-6; 10 bases match TRBD1. V dropped 8 bases and J dropped 9; count of bases not matched to a gene: 4. The CDR3 extends over 13 amino acids.

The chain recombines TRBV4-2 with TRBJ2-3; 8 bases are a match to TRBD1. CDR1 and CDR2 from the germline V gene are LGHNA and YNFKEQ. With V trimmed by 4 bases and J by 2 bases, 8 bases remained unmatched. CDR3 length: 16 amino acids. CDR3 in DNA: TGTGCCAGCAGCCCAGCTTGGGGACAGGACACAGATACGCAGTATTTT. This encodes CASSPAWGQDTDTQYF.

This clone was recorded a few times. The CDR3 DNA reads TGTGCCAGTAGTACTCTAGGACAGGCGAACACTGAAGCTTTCTTT. It translates to CASSTLGQANTEAFF. V gene TRBV19 combines with J gene TRBJ1-1; TRBD1 agrees at 7 bases. Germline V gives CDR1 LNHDA, CDR2 SQIVND (reference sequence). This CDR3 region has 15 residues. After removal of 4 bases from V and 1 base from J, the junction contained 6 bases not matched to a gene. Combining the CDR3 with reference TRBV19 and TRBJ1-1 gives the whole variable domain DGGITQSPKYLFRKEGQNVTLSCEQNLNHDAMYWYRQDPGQGLRLIYYSQIVNDFQKGDIAEGYSVSREKKESFPLTVTSAQKNPTAFYLCASSTLGQANTEAFFGQGTRLTVV.

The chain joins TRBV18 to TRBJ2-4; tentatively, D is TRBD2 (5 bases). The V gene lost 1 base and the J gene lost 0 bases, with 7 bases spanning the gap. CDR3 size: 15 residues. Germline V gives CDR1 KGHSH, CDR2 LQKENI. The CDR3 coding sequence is TGTGCCAGCTCACCACAGGAGGAAGCCAAAAACATTCAGTACTTC. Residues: CASSPQEEAKNIQYF.

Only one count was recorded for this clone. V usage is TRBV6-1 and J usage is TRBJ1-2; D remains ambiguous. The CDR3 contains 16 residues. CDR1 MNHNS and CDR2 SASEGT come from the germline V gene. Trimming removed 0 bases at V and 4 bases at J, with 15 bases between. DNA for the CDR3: TGTGCCAGCAGTGAAGCCGATGCCGGAGGTCGCTATGGCTACACCTTC. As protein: CASSEADAGGRYGYTF.

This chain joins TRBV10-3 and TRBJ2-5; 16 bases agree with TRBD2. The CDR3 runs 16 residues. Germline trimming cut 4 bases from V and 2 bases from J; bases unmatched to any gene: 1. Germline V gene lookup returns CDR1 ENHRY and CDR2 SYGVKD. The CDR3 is CAISGGLAGGQETQYF. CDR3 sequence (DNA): TGTGCCATCAGTGGGGGACTAGCGGGAGGGCAAGAGACCCAGTACTTC.

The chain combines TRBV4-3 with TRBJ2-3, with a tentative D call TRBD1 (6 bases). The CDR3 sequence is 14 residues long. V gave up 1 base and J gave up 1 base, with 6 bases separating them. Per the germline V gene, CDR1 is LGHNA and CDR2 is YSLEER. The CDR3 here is CASSQGTGTDTQYF. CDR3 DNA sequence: TGCGCCAGCAGCCAAGGGACAGGCACAGATACGCAGTATTTT.

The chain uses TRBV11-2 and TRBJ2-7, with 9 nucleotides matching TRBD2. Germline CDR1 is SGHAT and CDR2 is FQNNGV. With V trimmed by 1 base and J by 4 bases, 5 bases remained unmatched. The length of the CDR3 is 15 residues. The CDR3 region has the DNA TGTGCCAGCAGCTTAGGACTAGCGGACCGATACGAGCAGTACTTC. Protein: CASSLGLADRYEQYF.

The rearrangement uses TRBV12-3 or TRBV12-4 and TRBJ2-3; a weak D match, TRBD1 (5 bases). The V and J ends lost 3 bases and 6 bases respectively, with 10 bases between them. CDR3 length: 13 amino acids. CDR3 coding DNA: TGTGCCAGCAGTTTCAGGGCCGTGGATACGCAGTATTTT. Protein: CASSFRAVDTQYF.

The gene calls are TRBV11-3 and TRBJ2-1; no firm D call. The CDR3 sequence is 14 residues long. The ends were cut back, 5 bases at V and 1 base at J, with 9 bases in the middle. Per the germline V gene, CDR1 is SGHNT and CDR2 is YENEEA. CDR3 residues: CASSASGSYNEQFF. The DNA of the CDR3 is TGTGCCAGCAGCGCCTCGGGTTCCTACAATGAGCAGTTCTTC.

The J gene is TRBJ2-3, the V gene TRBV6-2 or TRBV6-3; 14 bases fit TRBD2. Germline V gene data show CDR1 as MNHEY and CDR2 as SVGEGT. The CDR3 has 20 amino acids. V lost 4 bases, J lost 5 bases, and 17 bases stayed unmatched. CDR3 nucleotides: TGTGCCAGCAGTTCCCAATCCGGGACTAGCGGGGGTACCGAGATAGATACGCAGTATTTT. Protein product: CASSSQSGTSGGTEIDTQYF.

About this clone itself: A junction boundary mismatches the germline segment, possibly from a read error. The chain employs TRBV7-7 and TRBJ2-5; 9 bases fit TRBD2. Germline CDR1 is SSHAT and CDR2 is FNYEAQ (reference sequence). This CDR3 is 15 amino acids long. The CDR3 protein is CASSFRLADQETQYF. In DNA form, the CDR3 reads TGTGCTAGCAGCTTTAGACTAGCGGACCAAGAGACCCAGTACTTC.

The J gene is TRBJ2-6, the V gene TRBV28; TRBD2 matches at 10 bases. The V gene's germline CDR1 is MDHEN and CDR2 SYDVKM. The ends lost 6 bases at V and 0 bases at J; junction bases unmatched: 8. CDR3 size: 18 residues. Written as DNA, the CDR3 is TGTGCCAGCAGCCCGGGACTAGCGTTCTCCTCTGGGGCCAACGTCCTGACTTTC. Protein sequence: CASSPGLAFSSGANVLTF.

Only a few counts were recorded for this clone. CDR3 residues: CASSEYRGQVDTQYF. DNA for the CDR3: TGTGCCAGCAGTGAATACAGGGGGCAGGTAGATACGCAGTATTTT. The chain couples TRBV25-1 to TRBJ2-3, with TRBD1 matching 8 bases. Trimming removed 0 bases from V and 5 bases from J; junction bases left unmatched: 4. Germline loops: CDR1 MGHDK, CDR2 SYGVNS. The CDR3 length is 15 residues.

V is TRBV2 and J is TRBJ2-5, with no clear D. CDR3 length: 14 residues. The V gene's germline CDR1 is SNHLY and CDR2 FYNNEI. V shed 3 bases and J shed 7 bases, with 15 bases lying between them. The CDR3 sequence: CASSDGFEEGTQYF. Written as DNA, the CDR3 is TGTGCCAGCAGTGACGGCTTTGAGGAAGGGACCCAGTACTTC.

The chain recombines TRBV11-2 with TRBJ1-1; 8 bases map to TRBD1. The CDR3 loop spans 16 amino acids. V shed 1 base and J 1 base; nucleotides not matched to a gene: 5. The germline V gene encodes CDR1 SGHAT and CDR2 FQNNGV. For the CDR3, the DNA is TGTGCCAGCAGCTTAGCCAGGACAGGGCCGAACACTGAAGCTTTCTTT. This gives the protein CASSLARTGPNTEAFF.

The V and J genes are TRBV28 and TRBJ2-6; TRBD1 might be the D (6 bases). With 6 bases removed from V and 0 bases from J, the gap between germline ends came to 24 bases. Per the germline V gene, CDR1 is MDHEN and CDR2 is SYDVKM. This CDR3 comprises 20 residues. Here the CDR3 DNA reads TGTGCCAGCAGGCAGCCGATTGGGGGCCTTTCAAGCTCTGGGGCCAACGTCCTGACTTTC. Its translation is CASRQPIGGLSSSGANVLTF.

In nucleotides, the CDR3 is TGTGCCAGCTCACCACTTCGGCAGGGGGTATGGTCCTATAATTCACCCCTCCACTTT. This encodes CASSPLRQGVWSYNSPLHF. This chain uses TRBV18 with TRBJ1-6, with TRBD1 identical over 7 bases. Trimming removed 1 base from V and 1 base from J; junction bases left unmatched: 10. The CDR3 sequence is 19 residues long. Germline V lookup: CDR1 KGHSH, CDR2 LQKENI.

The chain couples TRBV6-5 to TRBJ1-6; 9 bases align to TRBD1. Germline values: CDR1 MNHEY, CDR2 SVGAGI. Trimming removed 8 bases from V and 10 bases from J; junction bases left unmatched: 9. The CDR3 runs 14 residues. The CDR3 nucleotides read TGTGCCAGCGGCCGGGACAGGGTGGTATCACCCCTCCACTTT. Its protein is CASGRDRVVSPLHF.

Written as DNA, the CDR3 is TGCGCCAGCAGATTTAGGACAGGAGCTAACTATGGCTACACCTTC. Protein sequence: CASRFRTGANYGYTF. The rearrangement links TRBV5-1 to TRBJ1-2; 7 bases match TRBD1. V trimming: 5 bases; J trimming: 0 bases; junction bases outside the gene matches: 7. Germline V gene data show CDR1 as SGHRS and CDR2 as YFSETQ. The CDR3 runs to 15 residues.

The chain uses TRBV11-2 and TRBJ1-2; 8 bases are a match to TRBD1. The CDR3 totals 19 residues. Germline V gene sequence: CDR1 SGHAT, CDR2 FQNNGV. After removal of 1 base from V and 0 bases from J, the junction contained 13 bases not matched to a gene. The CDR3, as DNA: TGTGCCAGCAGCTTAGGCGCTCAGGCCAGGGGGCTCCCTAACTATGGCTACACCTTC. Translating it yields CASSLGAQARGLPNYGYTF.

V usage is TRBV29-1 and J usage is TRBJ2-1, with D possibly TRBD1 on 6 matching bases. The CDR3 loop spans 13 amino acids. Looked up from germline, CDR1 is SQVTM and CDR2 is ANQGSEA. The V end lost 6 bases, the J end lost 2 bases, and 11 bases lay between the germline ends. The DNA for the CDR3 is TGCAGCGTCCGGGACAACACCTACAATGAGCAGTTCTTC. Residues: CSVRDNTYNEQFF.

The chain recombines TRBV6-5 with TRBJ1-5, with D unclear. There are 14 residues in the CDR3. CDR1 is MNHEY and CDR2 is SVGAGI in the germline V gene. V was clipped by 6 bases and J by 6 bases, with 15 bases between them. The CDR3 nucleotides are TGTGCCAGCAGATACCGCCTATTCACTCAGCCCCAGCATTTT. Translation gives CASRYRLFTQPQHF.

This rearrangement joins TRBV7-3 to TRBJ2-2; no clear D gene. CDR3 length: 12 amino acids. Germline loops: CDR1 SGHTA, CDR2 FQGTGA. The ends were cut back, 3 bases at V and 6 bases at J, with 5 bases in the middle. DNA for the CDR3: TGTGCCAGCAGCTTGGGCCCCGGGGAGCTGTTTTTT. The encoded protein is CASSLGPGELFF.

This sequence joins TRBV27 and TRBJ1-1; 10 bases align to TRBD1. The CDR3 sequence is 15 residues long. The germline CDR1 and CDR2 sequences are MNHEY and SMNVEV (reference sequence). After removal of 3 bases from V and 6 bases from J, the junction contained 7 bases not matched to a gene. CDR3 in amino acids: CASSFVPGTGAEAFF. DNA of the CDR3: TGTGCCAGCAGTTTTGTCCCCGGGACAGGGGCTGAAGCTTTCTTT.

The CDR3 DNA sequence: TGTGCCAGCAGCTACTCCATATACGAGCAGTACTTC. Protein: CASSYSIYEQYF. The chain links TRBV7-2 to TRBJ2-7; no definite D call. V was pared by 4 bases and J by 4 bases, with 8 bases between. Per germline, CDR1 SGHTA and CDR2 FQGNSA. The CDR3 is made up of 12 amino acids.

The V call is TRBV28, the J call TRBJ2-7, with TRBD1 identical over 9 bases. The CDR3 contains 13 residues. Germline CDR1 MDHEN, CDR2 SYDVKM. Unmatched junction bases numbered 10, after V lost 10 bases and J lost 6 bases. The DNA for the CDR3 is TGTGCCATCAACAAGGGACAGGGCGGCGAGCAGTACTTC. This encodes CAINKGQGGEQYF.